The clone carrying this TCR beta chain was seen repeatedly, ten times or more. Its antigen is still unknown. TCRdb ran MiXCR on the multiplex PCR reads and lists one entry per CDR3 protein. The sample yields 84,000 or so distinct CDR3 sequences, approximately 28% seen once. The CDR3 sequence is 17 residues long. Germline CDR1 LGHNA, CDR2 YSLEER. V gave up 2 bases and J gave up 5 bases; unmatched junction bases: 10. The data originate from a study of breast tumors, draining lymph nodes, adjacent tissues. Regarding the study as a whole: That most tumor T cells come from lymph nodes remained unproven. Compared with lymph nodes, tumors were less diverse; compared with nontumor tissue, more.

The lymph nodes were axillary draining lymph nodes from breast cancer patients. The source material was axillary lymph node tissue. The clonotype was recovered from a female donor with breast cancer. Some clones in this sample may be carry-over from other donors' samples. The chain carries TRBV4-3 and TRBJ2-1, with TRBD2 identical over 9 bases. The CDR3 is CASSQKGSGSIHNEQFF. CDR3 sequence (DNA): TGCGCCAGCAGCCAAAAGGGTAGCGGGAGTATCCACAATGAGCAGTTCTTC.